The 21 T cell receptor beta chains in this list originate from one sample, sequenced in a study of T cells in Graves' hyperthyroidism and ophthalmopathy. It was RNA transcripts that yielded the amplified TCR beta CDR3 regions. HTBI primers were the set used in a first-round RT-PCR of the TCR CDR3. A single record per CDR3 protein comes from TCRdb applying MiXCR to the multiplex PCR reads. The table records 500,000 to 750,000 distinct CDR3 sequences, about 14% of them present only once. Sequencing input: blood. The receptors come from a woman aged 18-29 years with Graves' ophthalmopathy.

In its sample, this clonotype was seen many times. The CDR3 DNA follows: TGTGCCAGCAGCCGAGACAGGGGCGCGTGGGGCTACACCTTC. This translates into CASSRDRGAWGYTF. This chain uses TRBV27 with TRBJ1-2; 8 bases agree with TRBD1. Trimming cost V 6 bases and J 8 bases; bases outside gene matches: 11. Germline CDR1 MNHEY, CDR2 SMNVEV (reference sequence). This CDR3 region has 14 residues.

A few counts support this clonotype. The rearrangement uses TRBV10-3 and TRBJ2-7; D is tentatively TRBD1 or TRBD2 (5 bases each). The CDR3 has 15 residues. The germline CDR1 and CDR2 sequences are ENHRY and SYGVKD. V lost 4 bases and J 3 bases, leaving 16 bases between the germline ends. CDR3 residues: CAISVPGTALYEQYF. The CDR3 DNA reads as TGTGCCATCAGTGTCCCCGGGACGGCGCTCTACGAGCAGTACTTC.

The chain couples TRBV7-3 to TRBJ1-3, with D unresolved. The CDR3 runs 16 residues. The V gene's germline CDR1 is SGHTA and CDR2 FQGTGA. The V end lost 2 bases, the J end lost 0 bases, and 11 bases lay between the germline ends. CDR3 in amino acids: CASSLDGLRSGNTIYF. The DNA for the CDR3 is TGTGCCAGCAGCTTAGATGGTCTCCGCTCTGGAAACACCATATATTTT. The complete variable domain, with remaining parts taken from reference TRBV7-3 and TRBJ1-3, reads GAGVSQTPSNKVTEKGKYVELRCDPISGHTALYWYRQSLGQGPEFLIYFQGTGAADDSGLPNDRFFAVRPEGSVSTLKIQRTERGDSAVYLCASSLDGLRSGNTIYFGEGSWLTVV.

The V gene is TRBV4-1, the J gene TRBJ2-5, with 10 bases identical to TRBD2. In germline, CDR1 is MGHRA, CDR2 YSYEKL. The CDR3 has 17 residues. V gave up 3 bases and J gave up 5 bases; unmatched junction bases: 12. The CDR3 bases are TGCGCCAGCAGCCAGGAGCCGGCTAGCGGGAGTTGGGAGACCCAGTACTTC. It translates to CASSQEPASGSWETQYF.

This clonotype was seen ten or more times. The CDR3 nucleotides read TGTGCCAGCAGCCCAGGGGTTGCCGGGGAGCTGTTTTTT. This codes for CASSPGVAGELFF. The chain carries TRBV7-8 and TRBJ2-2, with a possible D match to TRBD1 (6 bases). This CDR3 region has 13 residues. In germline, CDR1 is SGHVS, CDR2 FQNEAQ. V gave up 5 bases and J gave up 6 bases, with 10 bases separating them.

This clonotype was picked up many times. This rearrangement joins TRBV7-3 to TRBJ2-5; D is perhaps TRBD1 (8 bases). CDR3 length: 15 residues. Trimming cost V 5 bases and J 5 bases, with 18 bases left between them. Germline lookup yields CDR1 SGHTA and CDR2 FQGTGA. CDR3 sequence reads: CASSLWTGRGETQYF. The CDR3 DNA sequence: TGTGCCAGCAGCCTCTGGACAGGGAGGGGGGAGACCCAGTACTTC.

With respect to this clonotype: Germline and junction disagree at one end, which may indicate a read error. The gene calls are TRBV6-2 or TRBV6-3 and TRBJ2-1; D is undetermined. Germline CDR1 MNHEY, CDR2 SVGEGT. CDR3 length: 16 residues. CDR3 sequence: CVSKLHPPPADNEQFF. DNA of the CDR3: TGTGTCAGCAAACTACATCCCCCACCTGCCGACAATGAGCAGTTCTTC.

This clonotype was seen at least ten times. The chain has TRBV5-1 and TRBJ1-1; D gene ambiguous. V lost 2 bases and J 2 bases, leaving 7 bases between the germline ends. The CDR3 is 13 amino acids. Germline loops: CDR1 SGHRS, CDR2 YFSETQ. The DNA for the CDR3 is TGCGCCAGCAGCTTACGGGTTAACACTGAAGCTTTCTTT. Translated: CASSLRVNTEAFF.

This clonotype has just a few counts. The CDR3 bases are TGTGCCAGCCCAAGGACAGGAAAATTAGCCAAAAACATTCAGTACTTC. Its protein product is CASPRTGKLAKNIQYF. This chain joins TRBV6-2 or TRBV6-3 and TRBJ2-4, with TRBD1 identical over 7 bases. Trimming took 8 bases from V and 0 from J; bases not matched to a gene: 10. This CDR3 comprises 16 residues. CDR1 MNHEY and CDR2 SVGEGT come from the germline V gene.

Ten or more counts support this clonotype. The chain is built from TRBV20-1 and TRBJ2-3, with a weak D call TRBD2 (6 bases). V shed 4 bases and J shed 2 bases, with 10 bases lying between them. The CDR3 length is 13 residues. Germline CDR1 DFQATT, CDR2 SNEGSKA (reference sequence). CDR3 DNA: TGCAGTGCTACCGGGAGCACCACAGATACGCAGTATTTT. Protein product: CSATGSTTDTQYF.

In its sample, this clonotype was seen many times. The rearrangement joins TRBV11-2 to TRBJ1-1; D remains ambiguous. The CDR3 covers 16 residues. Looked up from germline, CDR1 is SGHAT and CDR2 is FQNNGV. Deletions cut 5 bases from V and 4 bases from J, with 20 bases between. The CDR3 region has the DNA TGTGCCAGCAGCCCTTCACGGGGAGGAGTGGCCACTGAAGCTTTCTTT. This codes for CASSPSRGGVATEAFF.

In its sample, this clonotype was seen a few times. The chain joins TRBV18 to TRBJ2-5, with 7 positions matching TRBD1. The V gene's germline CDR1 is KGHSH and CDR2 LQKENI. Trimming cost V 5 bases and J 4 bases; bases outside gene matches: 10. The CDR3 extends over 15 amino acids. The CDR3 reads CASSRLMTGRETQYF. The CDR3 nucleotides read TGTGCCAGCTCAAGGTTGATGACAGGGCGAGAGACCCAGTACTTC.

This clonotype has only a few counts. The chain is built from TRBV28 and TRBJ2-7; D not certain. V lost 4 bases, J lost 4 bases, and 23 bases lay in between. The CDR3 runs 17 residues. Germline loops: CDR1 MDHEN, CDR2 SYDVKM. The CDR3 loop is CASSWAYAKEQKYEQYF. As DNA, the CDR3 is TGTGCCAGCAGTTGGGCTTACGCAAAAGAACAAAAGTACGAGCAGTACTTC.

This clonotype was seen ten or more times. As DNA, the CDR3 is TGTGCCAGCAGTTTTGCCTATAGCAATCAGCCCCAGCATTTT. Its translation is CASSFAYSNQPQHF. The V gene is TRBV12-3 or TRBV12-4, the J gene TRBJ1-5; no definite D call. The CDR3 length is 14 residues. Trimming took 3 bases from V and 0 from J, leaving 6 bases between them.

This clonotype was picked up many times. This chain uses TRBV7-6 with TRBJ2-5; the D gene is possibly TRBD2 (5 bases). V lost 5 bases, J lost 2 bases, and 9 bases lay in between. CDR1 SGHVS and CDR2 FNYEAQ come from the germline V gene. This CDR3 has 13 residues. This CDR3 reads CASSLSEQETQYF. CDR3 in DNA: TGTGCCAGCAGCCTTAGCGAGCAAGAGACCCAGTACTTC.

At least ten counts were recorded for this clonotype. This chain uses TRBV11-2 with TRBJ1-2, with D perhaps matching TRBD1 (5 bases). The CDR3 contains 14 residues. Germline V gene sequence: CDR1 SGHAT, CDR2 FQNNGV. V was pared by 4 bases and J by 7 bases, with 16 bases between. DNA of the CDR3: TGTGCCAGCAGCTCCCCGGGCCGGGGGGTTGGCTACACCTTC. The encoded protein is CASSSPGRGVGYTF.

This clonotype was counted at least ten times. J is TRBJ1-2 and V is TRBV5-1; D remains unclear. The V and J ends lost 4 bases and 5 bases respectively, with 9 bases between them. Germline assignment: CDR1 SGHRS and CDR2 YFSETQ. This CDR3 comprises 12 residues. CDR3 protein: CASSESIYGYTF. CDR3 DNA sequence: TGCGCCAGCAGCGAGAGCATTTATGGCTACACCTTC.

This rearrangement joins TRBV2 to TRBJ1-6; D uncertain. Germline V lookup: CDR1 SNHLY, CDR2 FYNNEI. The CDR3 length is 15 residues. V lost 7 bases and J lost 0, with 10 bases in between. CDR3 sequence reads: CASTASGSYNSPLHF. The CDR3 coding sequence is TGTGCCAGCACCGCCTCCGGCTCCTATAATTCACCCCTCCACTTT.

Comment on this clonotype: A much larger clone lies one base from this, so it may be a read error. V and J are TRBV29-1 and TRBJ2-5; D might be TRBD2 (5 bases). Trimming stripped 6 bases from V and 0 bases from J, with 20 bases between. CDR1 and CDR2 from the germline V gene are SQVTM and ANQGSEA. This CDR3 has 16 residues. The CDR3 protein is CSVVGVHGMYQETQYF. For the CDR3, the DNA is TGCAGCGTAGTAGGAGTGCACGGGATGTACCAAGAGACCCAGTACTTC.

This clonotype was counted ten times or more. The V and J genes are TRBV2 and TRBJ1-2, with 8 nucleotides matching TRBD1. The V and J ends lost 4 bases and 7 bases, in that order; junction bases with no gene match: 5. The CDR3 has 13 residues. The V gene's germline CDR1 is SNHLY and CDR2 FYNNEI. The CDR3 is CASSATGVGGYTF. The CDR3 DNA reads TGTGCCAGCAGTGCGACAGGGGTTGGTGGCTACACCTTC.

The J gene is TRBJ1-1, the V gene TRBV29-1; TRBD1 aligns across 7 bases. Germline V gene sequence: CDR1 SQVTM, CDR2 ANQGSEA. This CDR3 comprises 14 residues. V lost 1 base to trimming and J lost 1 base; unmatched junction nucleotides: 3. The CDR3 loop is CSVEAGGGNTEAFF. For the CDR3, the DNA is TGCAGCGTTGAAGCAGGGGGGGGGAACACTGAAGCTTTCTTT.